Listed below are T cell receptor beta chains from one sample, sequenced in a study of shared clonotypes between healthy human individuals. Assay: immunoSEQ multiplex PCR; the TCRdb copy retains only in-frame clones and omits some. Of approximately 2.4 million clones listed, approximately 95% are singletons. Sequencing was performed on naive CD4+ T cells sorted from blood. The source of these receptors is a man aged 18-30 years in good health. Both conserved end residues are part of each CDR3. D genes are given only for firm matches. A clone size is listed for some rows: how often the clone was seen (once, few, many), or a class if it is expanded.

-	TRBV6-5	TRBJ1-2	once	CASSLGGYTF	TGTGCCAGCAGTTTAGGTGGCTACACCTTC
-	TRBV30	TRBJ2-7	-	CAWTSSSYEQYF	TGTGCCTGGACCTCAAGCTCCTACGAGCAGTACTTC
-	TRBV9	TRBJ2-7	-	CASSVSDSWGEQYF	TGTGCCAGCAGCGTATCGGACTCATGGGGCGAGCAGTACTTC
-	TRBV4-3	TRBJ2-3	-	CASSQLGGGGNTQYF	TGCGCCAGCAGCCAACTTGGAGGGGGCGGAAATACGCAGTATTTT
TRBD1	TRBV7-9	TRBJ2-7	-	CASSPDRLSYEQYF	TGTGCCAGCAGCCCGGACAGGCTATCCTACGAGCAGTACTTC
TRBD1	TRBV11-2	TRBJ2-2	-	CASSQQGIGELFF	TGTGCCAGCAGTCAACAGGGGATCGGGGAGCTGTTTTTT
TRBD1	TRBV6-5	TRBJ2-7	-	CASSFDRGENEQYF	TGTGCCAGCAGTTTTGACAGGGGTGAGAACGAGCAGTACTTC
TRBD2	TRBV7-9	TRBJ2-7	-	CASSVSGRHYEQYF	TGTGCCAGCAGCGTAAGCGGGAGGCACTACGAGCAGTACTTC
-	TRBV25-1	TRBJ1-2	-	CASSGGYLGYTF	TGTGCCAGCAGTGGAGGATACCTTGGCTACACCTTC
TRBD1	TRBV6-6	TRBJ1-5	-	CATMGQGKKPQHF	TGTGCCACGATGGGACAGGGGAAGAAACCCCAGCATTTT
TRBD1	TRBV5-4	TRBJ2-7	once	CASSVDHYRGEQYF	TGTGCCAGCAGCGTCGACCATTACAGGGGCGAGCAGTACTTC
-	TRBV5-1	TRBJ2-2	few	CASSLGPGELFF	TGCGCCAGCAGCTTGGGACCCGGGGAGCTGTTTTTT
TRBD2	TRBV6-5	TRBJ2-2	-	CASSSAGANTGELFF	TGTGCCAGCAGTTCAGCGGGGGCGAACACCGGGGAGCTGTTTTTT
-	TRBV6-6	TRBJ1-1	-	CASSFQFEAFF	TGTGCCAGCAGTTTCCAGTTTGAAGCTTTCTTT
-	TRBV5-1	TRBJ2-2	-	CASAGTWTGGELFF	TGCGCCAGCGCCGGGACGTGGACTGGCGGGGAGCTGTTTTTT
TRBD2	TRBV4-1	TRBJ2-5	-	CASSLQGLAAQETQYF	TGCGCCAGCAGCCTCCAGGGACTAGCGGCACAAGAGACCCAGTACTTC
-	TRBV10-3	TRBJ2-3	-	CAISREHSTDTQYF	TGTGCCATCTCGAGGGAACACTCCACAGATACGCAGTATTTT
-	TRBV15	TRBJ1-2	once	CATSRDSGLYGYTF	TGTGCCACCAGCAGAGACTCGGGTCTGTATGGCTACACCTTC
TRBD2	TRBV7-8	TRBJ2-7	-	CASSLAGLAGGEQYF	TGTGCCAGCAGCTTAGCGGGACTAGCGGGGGGCGAGCAGTACTTC
TRBD1	TRBV2	TRBJ1-5	once	CASSQGAEDQPQHF	TGTGCCAGCAGTCAGGGGGCAGAAGATCAGCCCCAGCATTTT
TRBD1	TRBV10-1	TRBJ2-3	-	CASSEGTGTDTQYF	TGCGCCAGCAGTGAAGGGACAGGGACAGATACGCAGTATTTT
TRBD1	TRBV29-1	TRBJ2-7	-	CSVEGDRNYEQYF	TGCAGCGTTGAAGGGGACAGGAACTACGAGCAGTACTTC
-	TRBV6-1	TRBJ2-1	-	CASSERYLTLNEQFF	TGTGCCAGCAGTGAAAGATACCTGACTTTGAATGAGCAGTTCTTC
-	TRBV5-1	TRBJ2-1	once	CASSLEFLPSYNEQFF	TGCGCCAGCAGCTTGGAGTTTTTACCCTCCTACAATGAGCAGTTCTTC
-	TRBV30	TRBJ1-2	-	CACYAPHGYTF	TGTGCCTGCTACGCCCCCCATGGCTACACCTTC
-	TRBV6-5	TRBJ1-5	-	CASRYRTASNQPQHF	TGTGCCAGCAGATACCGGACGGCTAGCAATCAGCCCCAGCATTTT
-	TRBV28	TRBJ2-1	-	CASSSPFGNEQFF	TGTGCCAGCAGCAGTCCCTTTGGAAATGAGCAGTTCTTC
TRBD1	TRBV5-4	TRBJ1-4	-	CASSFGQGVPEKLFF	TGTGCCAGCAGCTTCGGGCAGGGGGTGCCTGAAAAACTGTTTTTT
TRBD1	TRBV2	TRBJ2-7	-	CASKSETGTYEQYF	TGTGCCAGCAAGAGCGAGACAGGGACCTACGAGCAGTACTTC
-	TRBV6-1	TRBJ1-3	-	CASRRTGSGNTIYF	TGTGCCAGCAGGCGCACAGGGTCAGGAAACACCATATATTTT
-	TRBV25-1	TRBJ1-4	-	CASSDAGGTNEKLFF	TGTGCCAGCAGTGATGCGGGAGGAACTAATGAAAAACTGTTTTTT
-	TRBV18	TRBJ2-5	once	CASSPGGEGETQYF	TGTGCCAGCTCACCAGGGGGAGAGGGAGAGACCCAGTACTTC
-	TRBV18	TRBJ1-1	once	CASSPTGGPNTEAFF	TGTGCCAGCTCACCTACCGGGGGCCCTAACACTGAAGCTTTCTTT
-	TRBV2	TRBJ1-3	-	CASSKQGSGNTIYF	TGTGCCAGCAGTAAGCAGGGCTCTGGAAACACCATATATTTT
TRBD2	TRBV4-3	TRBJ2-7	once	CASSQDKASGRNEQYF	TGCGCCAGCAGCCAAGATAAAGCTAGCGGGAGGAACGAGCAGTACTTC
-	TRBV15	TRBJ1-2	-	CATSIPHIPAGYTF	TGTGCCACCAGCATTCCCCACATTCCGGCGGGCTACACCTTC
-	TRBV11-2	TRBJ1-2	-	CASSQTSFTATYGYTF	TGTGCCAGCAGCCAAACCTCCTTTACAGCGACCTATGGCTACACCTTC
TRBD2	TRBV15	TRBJ2-2	-	CATSKGGGNTGELFF	TGTGCCACCAGCAAAGGCGGGGGGAACACCGGGGAGCTGTTTTTT
-	TRBV5-1	TRBJ2-3	-	CASSLRVQADTQYF	TGCGCCAGCAGCTTGCGGGTGCAAGCGGATACGCAGTATTTT
-	TRBV29-1	TRBJ2-3	-	CSVRRTVTDTQYF	TGCAGCGTCCGCCGGACAGTCACAGATACGCAGTATTTT
-	TRBV7-2	TRBJ2-3	-	CASSPGPSTDTQYF	TGTGCCAGCAGCCCAGGCCCTAGCACAGATACGCAGTATTTT
-	TRBV4-3	TRBJ1-5	-	CASSQDLSGAFSNQPQHF	TGCGCCAGCAGCCAAGATCTTTCGGGGGCGTTCAGCAATCAGCCCCAGCATTTT
-	TRBV27	TRBJ1-5	-	CASSPLLGVGQPQHF	TGTGCCAGCAGTCCCCTTCTCGGGGTTGGTCAGCCCCAGCATTTT
-	TRBV7-2	TRBJ2-5	-	CASSLAGQGQETQYF	TGTGCCAGCAGCTTAGCGGGGCAGGGGCAAGAGACCCAGTACTTC
-	TRBV18	TRBJ1-6	-	CASSGEPNNSPLHF	TGTGCCAGCTCGGGCGAGCCGAATAATTCACCCCTCCACTTT
TRBD2	TRBV10-1	TRBJ2-1	-	CASSPGGVNEQFF	TGCGCCAGCAGCCCCGGGGGGGTTAATGAGCAGTTCTTC
TRBD1	TRBV2	TRBJ1-1	-	CASSAGQGKTEAFF	TGTGCCAGCAGTGCCGGACAGGGAAAGACTGAAGCTTTCTTT
-	TRBV28	TRBJ2-5	-	CASSRLGTNQETQYF	TGTGCCAGCAGTAGACTAGGGACGAACCAAGAGACCCAGTACTTC
-	TRBV11-1	TRBJ2-7	-	CASRHNYEQYF	TGTGCCAGCAGACATAATTACGAGCAGTACTTC
-	TRBV6-1	TRBJ2-1	-	CASSGPGTPIGNEQFF	TGTGCCAGCAGTGGACCCGGGACCCCTATCGGGAATGAGCAGTTCTTC
-	TRBV27	TRBJ1-1	-	CASSYTGRHTEAFF	TGTGCCAGCAGTTATACGGGGAGACACACTGAAGCTTTCTTT
-	TRBV5-1	TRBJ2-5	-	CASSVEGRVEETQYF	TGCGCCAGCAGCGTGGAGGGGCGGGTAGAAGAGACCCAGTACTTC
TRBD2	TRBV5-1	TRBJ2-1	-	CASSLIRGRLAGGPDEQFF	TGCGCCAGCAGCTTGATCCGGGGCCGACTAGCGGGAGGGCCCGATGAGCAGTTCTTC
-	TRBV18	TRBJ2-3	-	CASSPLRDTQYF	TGTGCCAGCTCACCACTAAGGGATACGCAGTATTTT
-	TRBV6-5	TRBJ1-1	-	CASRPGPANTEAFF	TGTGCCAGCAGACCGGGACCTGCGAACACTGAAGCTTTCTTT
-	TRBV19	TRBJ1-2	-	CASTPGTGLNYGYTF	TGTGCCAGTACCCCAGGGACCGGCCTTAACTATGGCTACACCTTC
-	TRBV15	TRBJ2-7	-	CATSRGGEQRTYEQYF	TGTGCCACCAGCAGAGGTGGGGAACAGCGGACTTACGAGCAGTACTTC